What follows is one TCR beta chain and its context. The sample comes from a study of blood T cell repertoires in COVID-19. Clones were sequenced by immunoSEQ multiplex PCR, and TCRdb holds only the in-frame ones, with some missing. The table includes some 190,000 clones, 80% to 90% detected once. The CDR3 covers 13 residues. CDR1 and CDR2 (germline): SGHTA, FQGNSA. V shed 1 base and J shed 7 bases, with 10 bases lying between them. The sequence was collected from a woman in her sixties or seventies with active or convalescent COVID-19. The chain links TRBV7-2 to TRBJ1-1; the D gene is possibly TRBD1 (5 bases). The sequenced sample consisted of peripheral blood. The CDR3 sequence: CASSLGSGLEAFF. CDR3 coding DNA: TGTGCCAGCAGCTTAGGGTCGGGACTTGAAGCTTTCTTT. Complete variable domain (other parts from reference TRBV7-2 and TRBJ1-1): GAGVSQSPSNKVTEKGKDVELRCDPISGHTALYWYRQSLGQGLEFLIYFQGNSAPDKSGLPSDRFSAERTGGSVSTLTIQRTQQEDSAVYLCASSLGSGLEAFFGQGTRLTVV.